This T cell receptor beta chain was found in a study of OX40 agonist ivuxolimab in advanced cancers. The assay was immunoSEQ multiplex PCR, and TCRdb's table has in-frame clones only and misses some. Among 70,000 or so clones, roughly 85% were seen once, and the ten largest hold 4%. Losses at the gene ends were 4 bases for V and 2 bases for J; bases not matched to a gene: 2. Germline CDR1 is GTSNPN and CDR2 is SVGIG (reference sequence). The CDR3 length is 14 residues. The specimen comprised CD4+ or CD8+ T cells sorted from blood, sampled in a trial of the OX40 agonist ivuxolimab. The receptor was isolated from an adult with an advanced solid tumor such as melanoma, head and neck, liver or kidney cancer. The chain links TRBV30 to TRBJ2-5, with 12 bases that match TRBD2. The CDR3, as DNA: TGTGCCTGGACGCTAGCGGGGGGGCAAGAGACCCAGTACTTC. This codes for CAWTLAGGQETQYF.